This T cell receptor (beta chain) was documented in a study of graft-versus-host responses after intestinal transplantation. Graft specimens yielded both intraepithelial and lamina propria lymphocytes. Clones were read by immunoSEQ multiplex PCR, and TCRdb kept only the in-frame ones, dropping some. The data hold some 5,600 clones, with roughly 80% observed a single time. CDR3 length: 15 residues. V trimming: 8 bases; J trimming: 6 bases; junction bases outside the gene matches: 10. The germline V gene encodes CDR1 MDHEN and CDR2 SYDVKM. This sample comprised ileum tissue, obtained approximately 230 days after intestinal transplant. The sequence came from a human patient who received an intestinal transplant, so some T cells may come from the graft donor. The chain is built from TRBV28 and TRBJ1-5; TRBD1 matches at 10 bases. CDR3 in amino acids: CASVDDRGLGQPQHF. CDR3 DNA sequence: TGTGCCAGCGTCGACGACAGGGGGCTAGGTCAGCCCCAGCATTTT.